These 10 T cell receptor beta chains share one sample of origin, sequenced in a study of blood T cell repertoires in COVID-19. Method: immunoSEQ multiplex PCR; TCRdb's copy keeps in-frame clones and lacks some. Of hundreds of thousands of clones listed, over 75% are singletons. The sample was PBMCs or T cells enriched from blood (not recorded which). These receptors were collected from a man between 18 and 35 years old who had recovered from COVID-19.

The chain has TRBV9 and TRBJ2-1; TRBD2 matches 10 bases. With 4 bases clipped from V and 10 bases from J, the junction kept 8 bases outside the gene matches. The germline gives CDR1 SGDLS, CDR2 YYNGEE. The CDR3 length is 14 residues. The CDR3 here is CASSPSGRGEEQFF. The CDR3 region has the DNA TGTGCCAGCAGCCCTAGCGGGAGAGGTGAGGAGCAGTTCTTC. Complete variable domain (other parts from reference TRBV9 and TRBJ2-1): DSGVTQTPKHLITATGQRVTLRCSPRSGDLSVYWYQQSLDQGLQFLIQYYNGEERAKGNILERFSAQQFPDLHSELNLSSLELGDSALYFCASSPSGRGEEQFFGPGTRLTVL.

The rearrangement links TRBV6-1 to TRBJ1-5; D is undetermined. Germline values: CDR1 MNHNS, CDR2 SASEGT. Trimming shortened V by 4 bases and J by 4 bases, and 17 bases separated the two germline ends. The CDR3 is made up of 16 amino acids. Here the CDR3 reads CASSVSAFTVNQPQHF. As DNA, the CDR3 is TGTGCCAGCAGTGTAAGTGCGTTTACAGTTAATCAGCCCCAGCATTTT.

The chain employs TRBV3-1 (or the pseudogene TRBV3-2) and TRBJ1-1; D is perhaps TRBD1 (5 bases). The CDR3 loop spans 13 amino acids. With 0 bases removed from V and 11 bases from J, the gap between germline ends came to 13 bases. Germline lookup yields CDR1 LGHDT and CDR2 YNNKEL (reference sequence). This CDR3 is CASSQDEGRGAFF. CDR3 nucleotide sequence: TGTGCCAGCAGCCAAGATGAGGGACGGGGGGCTTTCTTT.

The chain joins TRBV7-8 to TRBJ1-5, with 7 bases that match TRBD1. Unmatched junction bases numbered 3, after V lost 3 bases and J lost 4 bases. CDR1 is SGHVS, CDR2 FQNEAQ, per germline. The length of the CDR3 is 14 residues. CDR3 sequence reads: CASSFEGANQPQHF. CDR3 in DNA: TGTGCCAGCAGCTTCGAGGGGGCGAATCAGCCCCAGCATTTT.

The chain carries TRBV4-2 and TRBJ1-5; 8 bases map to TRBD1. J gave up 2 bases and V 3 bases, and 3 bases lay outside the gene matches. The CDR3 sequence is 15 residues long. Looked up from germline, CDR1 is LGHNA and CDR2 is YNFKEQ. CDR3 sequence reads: CASSHEGQGNQPQHF. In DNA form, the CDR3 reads TGTGCCAGCAGCCATGAGGGACAGGGCAATCAGCCCCAGCATTTT.

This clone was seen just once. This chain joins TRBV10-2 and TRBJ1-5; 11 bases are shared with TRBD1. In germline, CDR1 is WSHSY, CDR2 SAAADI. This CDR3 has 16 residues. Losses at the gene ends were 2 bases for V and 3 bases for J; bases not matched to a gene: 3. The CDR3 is CASSEAGQGVNQPQHF. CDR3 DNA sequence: TGCGCCAGCAGTGAGGCGGGACAGGGGGTCAATCAGCCCCAGCATTTT.

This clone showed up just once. The CDR3 region is CASSLARSGGTSTDTQYF. The CDR3 bases are TGTGCCAGCAGCTTAGCGAGGTCGGGCGGGACTAGCACAGATACGCAGTATTTT. The chain couples TRBV7-2 to TRBJ2-3; the D gene is possibly TRBD2 (6 bases). Germline V gene data show CDR1 as SGHTA and CDR2 as FQGNSA. The CDR3 totals 18 residues. V lost 0 bases to trimming and J lost 0 bases, with 16 bases between them. The full variable domain, rest sourced from reference TRBV7-2 and TRBJ2-3, is GAGVSQSPSNKVTEKGKDVELRCDPISGHTALYWYRQSLGQGLEFLIYFQGNSAPDKSGLPSDRFSAERTGGSVSTLTIQRTQQEDSAVYLCASSLARSGGTSTDTQYFGPGTRLTVL.

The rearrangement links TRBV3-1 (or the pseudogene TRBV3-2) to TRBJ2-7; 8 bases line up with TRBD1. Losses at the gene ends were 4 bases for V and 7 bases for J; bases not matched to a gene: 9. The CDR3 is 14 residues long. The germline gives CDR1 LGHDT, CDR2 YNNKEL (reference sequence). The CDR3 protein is CASSPGQGTREQYF. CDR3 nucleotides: TGTGCCAGCAGCCCCGGACAGGGAACGCGGGAGCAGTACTTC.

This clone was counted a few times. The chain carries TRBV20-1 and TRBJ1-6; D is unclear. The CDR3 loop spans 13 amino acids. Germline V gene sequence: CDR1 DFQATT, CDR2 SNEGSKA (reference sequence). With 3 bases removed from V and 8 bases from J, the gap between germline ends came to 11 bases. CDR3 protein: CSASRVPDSPLHF. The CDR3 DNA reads TGCAGTGCTAGTCGGGTTCCCGATTCACCCCTCCACTTT.

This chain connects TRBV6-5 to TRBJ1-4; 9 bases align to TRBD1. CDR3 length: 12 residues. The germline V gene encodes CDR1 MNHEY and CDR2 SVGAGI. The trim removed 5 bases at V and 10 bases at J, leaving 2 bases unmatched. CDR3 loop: CASSTTGGKLFF. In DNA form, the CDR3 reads TGTGCCAGCAGTACGACAGGGGGAAAACTGTTTTTT.